Presented here are 12 T cell receptor beta chains from one specimen sequenced in a study of read filtering for tumor transcriptome and immune sequencing. The library was built from around 400 ng RNA with molecular barcoded adaptors for alpha/delta and beta/gamma chains. TCRdb itself ran the reads through MiXCR, one entry per CDR3 protein. The table records 75,000 to 90,000 distinct CDR3 sequences, over 9% of them present only once. Sequencing was done on a sample of a population of CD138-negative cells sorted from bone marrow. These receptors were collected from a donor at least 40 years old with multiple myeloma.

This clonotype showed up many times. A read error may be the cause here, since a much bigger clone is one base away. This likely comes from a read error, as the CDR3 has no conserved phenylalanine or tryptophan at its end. The chain couples TRBV12-3 or TRBV12-4 to TRBJ1-1; 7 bases agree with TRBD1. J was trimmed by 5 bases and V by 6 bases; bases with no gene match: 6. The CDR3 contains 13 residues. The CDR3 DNA is TGTGCCAGCAGGGTGACAGGGCGGACTGAAGCTTTCTCT. As protein: CASRVTGRTEAFS.

The V call is TRBV7-3, the J call TRBJ2-1, with D perhaps TRBD1 or TRBD2 (5 bases each). This CDR3 region has 14 residues. The V gene's germline CDR1 is SGHTA and CDR2 FQGTGA. The V end was cut by 2 bases, the J end by 10 bases, with 15 bases between. CDR3: CASSLVQAREEQFF. Here the CDR3 DNA reads TGTGCCAGCAGCTTAGTACAGGCTCGGGAAGAGCAGTTCTTC.

In its sample, this clonotype was seen many times. The gene calls are TRBV2 and TRBJ2-4; D possibly matches TRBD1 or TRBD2 (5 bases each). From germline, CDR1 is SNHLY and CDR2 FYNNEI. Trimming stripped 2 bases from V and 5 bases from J, with 10 bases between. This CDR3 contains 14 residues. The CDR3 region has the DNA TGTGCCAGCAGTGAACGGTTGGGGGAAAACATTCAGTACTTC. Translating it yields CASSERLGENIQYF.

This clonotype has ten or more counts. The chain carries TRBV2 and TRBJ1-5; no firm D call. Germline-derived CDR1 and CDR2 are SNHLY and FYNNEI. V lost 4 bases and J 4 bases, leaving 11 bases between the germline ends. This CDR3 has 14 amino acids. CDR3 bases: TGTGCCAGCAGTGCCGGGTCGGGTAATCAGCCCCAGCATTTT. This encodes CASSAGSGNQPQHF.

The rearrangement joins TRBV5-1 to TRBJ2-5; possible D gene TRBD2, 5 bases. CDR3 length: 14 residues. CDR1 and CDR2 from the germline V gene are SGHRS and YFSETQ. Between the trimmed V and J ends, which lost 4 bases and 4 bases, there was a span of 14 bases. The CDR3: CASSPKNSGETQYF. CDR3 DNA: TGCGCCAGCAGCCCGAAAAACAGCGGAGAGACCCAGTACTTC.

A remark on this clonotype: Being one base from a much bigger clone, this may be a read error. No conserved phenylalanine or tryptophan ends this CDR3, so it is likely a read error. The chain uses TRBV5-1 and TRBJ2-3, with TRBD2 as a possible D gene (6 bases). The CDR3 is 15 amino acids. CDR1 and CDR2 (germline): SGHRS, YFSETQ. V gave up 2 bases and J gave up 4 bases, with 14 bases separating them. The CDR3 loop is CASSLSGYGADTQYL. For the CDR3, the DNA is TGCGCCAGCAGCTTAAGCGGGTATGGTGCAGATACGCAGTATCTT.

This clonotype has at least ten counts. This chain joins TRBV27 and TRBJ2-1; the D call may be TRBD1 or TRBD2 (5 bases each). Germline lookup yields CDR1 MNHEY and CDR2 SMNVEV (reference sequence). With 2 bases removed from V and 7 bases from J, the gap between germline ends came to 12 bases. The CDR3 contains 14 residues. As DNA, the CDR3 is TGTGCCAGCAGTTTAGGGACCCTGAGGAATGAGCAGTTCTTC. Protein: CASSLGTLRNEQFF.

The chain uses TRBV29-1 and TRBJ2-2, with D possibly TRBD2 on 5 matching bases. Trimming took 3 bases from V and 1 from J, leaving 6 bases between them. The germline gives CDR1 SQVTM, CDR2 ANQGSEA. The CDR3 runs 13 residues. The CDR3 loop reads CSVDGGNTGELFF. DNA of the CDR3: TGCAGCGTTGATGGAGGGAACACCGGGGAGCTGTTTTTT.

On this clonotype itself: Relative to the germline gene, one junction end is altered; a read error may explain this. The chain joins TRBV18 to TRBJ1-1, with D uncertain. Germline V gene data show CDR1 as KGHSH and CDR2 as LQKENI. The CDR3 spans 16 residues. In DNA form, the CDR3 reads TGTGCCAGCTCACTAGGGTCACAGCAGCTGAACACTGAAGCTTCCTTT. Amino acid sequence: CASSLGSQQLNTEASF.

The sample holds many counts of this clonotype. CDR3 in DNA: TGTGCCAGCAGCCCCCATCAGGGAGCTTCGAACACTGAAGCTTTCTTT. Protein: CASSPHQGASNTEAFF. The genes are TRBV7-3 and TRBJ1-1; tentatively, D is TRBD1 (5 bases). The germline V gene has CDR1 SGHTA and CDR2 FQGTGA. CDR3 length: 16 amino acids. Trimming left V 5 bases short and J 1 base short, with 17 bases between.

J is TRBJ1-1 and V is TRBV28; 7 bases are shared with TRBD1. V dropped 4 bases and J dropped 3; count of bases not matched to a gene: 5. The CDR3 is 14 residues long. Germline values: CDR1 MDHEN, CDR2 SYDVKM. The DNA of the CDR3 is TGTGCCAGCAGTTCCCCGGGACAGTACACTGAAGCTTTCTTT. This sequence encodes CASSSPGQYTEAFF.

The sample holds a few counts of this clonotype. A single base separates this from a much larger clone, so it may be a read error. CDR3 DNA: TGTGCCAGCAGCTTAGTAGTGGTCGATCAGCCCCAGCATTTT. Protein: CASSLVVVDQPQHF. The V and J genes are TRBV7-2 and TRBJ1-5, with no clear D. Germline assignment: CDR1 SGHTA and CDR2 FQGNSA. V was pared by 1 base and J by 5 bases, with 9 bases between. The CDR3 contains 14 residues.